Given below is one T cell receptor beta chain in context. Each CDR3 protein is one row after TCRdb ran MiXCR on the 5' RACE reads. The repertoire holds more than 90,000 distinct CDR3 sequences, more than 9.5% seen once, with around 5% in the top ten. These data originate in a study of early T cells in non-severe SARS-CoV-2 infection. The CDR3 extends over 17 amino acids. V lost 3 bases, J lost 6 bases, and 16 bases stayed unmatched. Germline-derived CDR1 and CDR2 are SGDLS and YYNGEE. This receptor was obtained from an adult who was a healthcare worker with PCR-confirmed SARS-CoV-2 infection or an uninfected control (not recorded which). This chain joins TRBV9 and TRBJ1-2; 8 bases line up with TRBD1. Sequenced sample: whole blood. The CDR3 here is CASSAVVAEQGEDGYTF. The CDR3 DNA follows: TGTGCCAGCAGCGCAGTAGTAGCAGAACAGGGGGAGGATGGCTACACCTTC.